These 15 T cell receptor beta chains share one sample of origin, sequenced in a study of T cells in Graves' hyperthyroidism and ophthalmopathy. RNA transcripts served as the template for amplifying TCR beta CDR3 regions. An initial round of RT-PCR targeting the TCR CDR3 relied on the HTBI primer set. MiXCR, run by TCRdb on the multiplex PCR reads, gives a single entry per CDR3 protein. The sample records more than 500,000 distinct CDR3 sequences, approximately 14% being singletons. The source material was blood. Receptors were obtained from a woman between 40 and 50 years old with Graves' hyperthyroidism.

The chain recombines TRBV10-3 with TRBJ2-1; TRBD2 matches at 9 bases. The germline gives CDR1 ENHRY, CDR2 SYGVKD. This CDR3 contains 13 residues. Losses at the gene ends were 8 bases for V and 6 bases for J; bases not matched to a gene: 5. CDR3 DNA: TGTGCCATCGGACTAGCGCCCGGCAATGAGCAGTTCTTC. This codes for CAIGLAPGNEQFF.

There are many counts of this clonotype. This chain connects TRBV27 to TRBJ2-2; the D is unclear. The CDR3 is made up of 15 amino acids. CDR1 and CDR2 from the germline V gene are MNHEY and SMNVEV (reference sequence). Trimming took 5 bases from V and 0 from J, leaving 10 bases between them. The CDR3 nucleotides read TGTGCCAGCAGTGTGACGTCGACGAACACCGGGGAGCTGTTTTTT. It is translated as CASSVTSTNTGELFF.

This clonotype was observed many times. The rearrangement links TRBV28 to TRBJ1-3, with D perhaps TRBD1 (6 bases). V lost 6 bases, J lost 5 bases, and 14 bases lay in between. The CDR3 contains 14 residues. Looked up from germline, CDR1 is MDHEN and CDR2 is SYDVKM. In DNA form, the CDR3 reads TGTGCCAGCAGCCGGGACACAGGTAGAAACACCATATATTTT. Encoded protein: CASSRDTGRNTIYF.

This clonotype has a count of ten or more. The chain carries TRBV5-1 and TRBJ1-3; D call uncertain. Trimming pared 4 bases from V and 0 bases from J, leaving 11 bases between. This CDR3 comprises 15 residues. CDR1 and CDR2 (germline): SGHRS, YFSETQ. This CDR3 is CASSKTGDSGNTIYF. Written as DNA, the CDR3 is TGCGCCAGCAGCAAGACGGGAGACTCTGGAAACACCATATATTTT.

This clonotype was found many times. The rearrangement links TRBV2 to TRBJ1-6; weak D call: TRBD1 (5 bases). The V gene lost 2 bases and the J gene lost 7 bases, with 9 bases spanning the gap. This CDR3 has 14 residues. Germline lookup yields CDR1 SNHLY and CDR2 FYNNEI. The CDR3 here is CASSENSGNSPLHF. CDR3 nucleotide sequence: TGTGCCAGCAGTGAAAACTCAGGGAATTCACCCCTCCACTTT. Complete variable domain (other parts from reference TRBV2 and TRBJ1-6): EPEVTQTPSHQVTQMGQEVILRCVPISNHLYFYWYRQILGQKVEFLVSFYNNEISEKSEIFDDQFSVERPDGSNFTLKIRSTKLEDSAMYFCASSENSGNSPLHFGNGTRLTVT.

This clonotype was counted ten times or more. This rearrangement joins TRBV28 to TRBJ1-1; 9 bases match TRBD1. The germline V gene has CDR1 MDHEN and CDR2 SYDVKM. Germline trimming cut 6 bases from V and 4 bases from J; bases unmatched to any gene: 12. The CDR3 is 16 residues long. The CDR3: CASRYRTGERGTEAFF. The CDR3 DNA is TGTGCCAGCAGGTACAGGACAGGGGAGAGGGGCACTGAAGCTTTCTTT.

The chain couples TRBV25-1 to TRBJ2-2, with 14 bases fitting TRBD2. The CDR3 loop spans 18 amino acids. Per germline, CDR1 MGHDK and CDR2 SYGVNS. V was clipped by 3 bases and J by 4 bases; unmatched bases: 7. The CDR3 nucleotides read TGTGCCAGCAGTGAGGCGGGACTAGCGGGAGCGCGCACCGGGGAGCTGTTTTTT. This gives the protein CASSEAGLAGARTGELFF.

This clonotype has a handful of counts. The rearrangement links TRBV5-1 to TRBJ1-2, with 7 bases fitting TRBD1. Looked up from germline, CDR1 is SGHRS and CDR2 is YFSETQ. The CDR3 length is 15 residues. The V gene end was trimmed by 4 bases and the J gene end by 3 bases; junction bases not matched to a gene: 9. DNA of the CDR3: TGCGCCAGCAGCCCAGGGACAGTCCAGGACTATGGCTACACCTTC. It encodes CASSPGTVQDYGYTF.

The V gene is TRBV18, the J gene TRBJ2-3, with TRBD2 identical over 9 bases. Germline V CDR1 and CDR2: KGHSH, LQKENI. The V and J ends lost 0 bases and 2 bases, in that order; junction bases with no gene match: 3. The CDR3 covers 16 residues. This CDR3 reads CASSPPSGRYTDTQYF. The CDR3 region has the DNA TGTGCCAGCTCACCACCCAGCGGGAGGTACACAGATACGCAGTATTTT.

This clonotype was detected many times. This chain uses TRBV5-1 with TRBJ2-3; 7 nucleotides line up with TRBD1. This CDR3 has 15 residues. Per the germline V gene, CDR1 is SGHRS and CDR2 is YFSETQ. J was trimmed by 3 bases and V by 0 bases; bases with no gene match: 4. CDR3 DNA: TGCGCCAGCAGCTTGGGGGGACAGAGGACAGATACGCAGTATTTT. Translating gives CASSLGGQRTDTQYF. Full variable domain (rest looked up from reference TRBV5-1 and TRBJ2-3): KAGVTQTPRYLIKTRGQQVTLSCSPISGHRSVSWYQQTPGQGLQFLFEYFSETQRNKGNFPGRFSGRQFSNSRSEMNVSTLELGDSALYLCASSLGGQRTDTQYFGPGTRLTVL.

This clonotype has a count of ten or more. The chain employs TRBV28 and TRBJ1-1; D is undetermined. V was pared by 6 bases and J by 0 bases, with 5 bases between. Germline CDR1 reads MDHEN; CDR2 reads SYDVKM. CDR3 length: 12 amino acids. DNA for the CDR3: TGTGCCAGCAGGGTACTGAACACTGAAGCTTTCTTT. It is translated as CASRVLNTEAFF. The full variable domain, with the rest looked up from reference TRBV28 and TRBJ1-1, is DVKVTQSSRYLVKRTGEKVFLECVQDMDHENMFWYRQDPGLGLRLIYFSYDVKMKEKGDIPEGYSVSREKKERFSLILESASTNQTSMYLCASRVLNTEAFFGQGTRLTVV.

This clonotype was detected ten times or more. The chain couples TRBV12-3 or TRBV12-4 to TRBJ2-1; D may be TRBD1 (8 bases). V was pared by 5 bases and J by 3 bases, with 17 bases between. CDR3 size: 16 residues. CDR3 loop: CASSGGGRGLYNEQFF. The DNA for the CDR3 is TGTGCCAGCAGTGGGGGGGGCAGGGGGCTCTACAATGAGCAGTTCTTC.

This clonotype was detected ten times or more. The CDR3 sequence: CASSSHTSGNTYEQYF. The CDR3 nucleotides read TGTGCCAGCAGTTCCCATACTAGCGGCAACACCTACGAGCAGTACTTC. The V call is TRBV28, the J call TRBJ2-7, with TRBD2 matching 8 bases. This CDR3 has 16 amino acids. CDR1 and CDR2 from the germline V gene are MDHEN and SYDVKM. V was clipped by 4 bases and J by 2 bases; unmatched bases: 10.

CDR3: CASSVEGGNTYNEQFF. The CDR3 DNA follows: TGTGCCAGCAGCGTAGAGGGTGGGAACACCTACAATGAGCAGTTCTTC. The V and J genes are TRBV9 and TRBJ2-1, with no clear D. CDR3 length: 16 residues. Germline CDR1 SGDLS, CDR2 YYNGEE. V lost 0 bases and J 2 bases, leaving 12 bases between the germline ends.

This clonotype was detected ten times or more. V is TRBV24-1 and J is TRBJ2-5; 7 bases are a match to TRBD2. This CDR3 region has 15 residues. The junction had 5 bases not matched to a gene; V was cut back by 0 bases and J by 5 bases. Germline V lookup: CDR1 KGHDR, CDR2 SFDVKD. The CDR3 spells CATSDLVAGGETQYF. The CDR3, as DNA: TGTGCCACCAGTGATTTGGTAGCGGGCGGGGAGACCCAGTACTTC.